The present entry profiles one T cell receptor beta chain with its context. V dropped 1 base and J dropped 5 bases, with 15 bases sitting between them. Germline CDR1 is SGHAT and CDR2 is FQNNGV. This CDR3 contains 16 residues. The table came from immunoSEQ multiplex PCR; TCRdb's copy has only in-frame clones and leaves some out. The sample has about 380,000 clones, about 95% seen once; the top ten hold 0.02%. This entry is derived from a study of shared T cell receptors in the human thymus. The V call is TRBV11-2, the J call TRBJ1-5, with D uncertain. The sample was thymocytes. The origin of this receptor is a human donor. CDR3 sequence: CASSLVVRRTDQPQHF. The CDR3 DNA follows: TGTGCCAGCAGCTTAGTCGTCCGAAGAACCGATCAGCCCCAGCATTTT.